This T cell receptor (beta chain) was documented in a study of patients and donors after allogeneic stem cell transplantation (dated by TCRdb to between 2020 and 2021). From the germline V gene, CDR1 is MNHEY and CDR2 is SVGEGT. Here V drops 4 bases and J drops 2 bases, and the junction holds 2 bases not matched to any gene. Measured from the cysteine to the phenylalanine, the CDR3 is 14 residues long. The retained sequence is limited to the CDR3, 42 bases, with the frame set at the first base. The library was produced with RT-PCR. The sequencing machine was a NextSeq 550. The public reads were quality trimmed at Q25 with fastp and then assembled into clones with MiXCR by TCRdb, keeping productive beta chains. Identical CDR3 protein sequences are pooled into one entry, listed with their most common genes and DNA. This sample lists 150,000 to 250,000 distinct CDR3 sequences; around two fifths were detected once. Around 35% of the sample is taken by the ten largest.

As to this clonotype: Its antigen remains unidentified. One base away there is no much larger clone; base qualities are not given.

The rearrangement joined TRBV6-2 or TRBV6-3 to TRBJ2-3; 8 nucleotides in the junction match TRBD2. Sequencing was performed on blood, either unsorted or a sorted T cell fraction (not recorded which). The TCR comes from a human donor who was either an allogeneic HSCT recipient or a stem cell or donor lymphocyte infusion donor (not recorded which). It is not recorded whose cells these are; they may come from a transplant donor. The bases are TGTGCCAGCAGTTCGGGACTAGTCACAGATACGCAGTATTTT. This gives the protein CASSSGLVTDTQYF.